This T cell receptor (beta chain) was sequenced in a study of T-cell memory formation after mild COVID-19 (dated by TCRdb to the early 2020s). At the level of the whole study: TCR sequence clusters from the two donors were largely donor specific. In two donors, T-cell clones that expanded and contracted after mild COVID-19 were tracked by sequencing TCRalpha and TCRbeta repertoires over time. Two young, previously healthy adult volunteers, one female and one male, were included in the cohort.

Comment on this clonotype: The antigen it binds to is not known. The input lacks base qualities; no much larger clone sits a single base away.

Ficoll-Paque density gradient centrifugation was the method used to isolate PBMCs. The CDR3 holds 15 amino acids from the cysteine to the phenylalanine. Only the CDR3 region is kept as DNA, spanning 45 bases read in frame from base 1. Taken from the germline V gene, the CDR1 and CDR2 loops are SGHRS and YFSETQ. The trim is 4 bases for V and 0 bases for J, with a gap of 8 bases between the germline ends. General study outcomes and caveats: The detection of some responding clones in pre-infection memory suggests that pre-existing cross-reactive memory T cells joined the SARS-CoV-2 response. The second-wave clones that peaked on day 37 were not confirmed to be SARS-CoV-2 specific. Only a couple of mild cases were covered in the study, and larger cohorts including severe cases with pre-infection samples were considered necessary. Balanced CD4/CD8 phenotypes were observed for clones contracting from day 15 to 85, whereas a bias towards CD4+ was observed for a second wave of clones expanding from day 15 to 37. Contracting CD4+ clones appeared mostly in the CM and EM memory subsets, whereas CD8+ clones were enriched in EMRA.

The reads were generated on an Illumina NovaSeq 6000. Using 5'RACE with constant-segment primers, TCRalpha and TCRbeta cDNA libraries were constructed, with sample barcodes and unique molecular identifiers added in the process. RNA was extracted from every sample with Trizol reagent. Library amplification was performed in two PCR steps, and a second sample barcode and Illumina TruSeq adapters were introduced in the second step. Sequencing of libraries was performed on an Illumina NovaSeq with 2 x 150 bp paired-end reads. In the source study's methods: The reads were demultiplexed and collapsed into UMI-guided consensus sequences using migec v1.2.7. With mixcr v2.1.11, UMI consensuses were aligned to TRA and TRB V and J templates and assembled into clonotypes. Expanded or contracted clonotypes were those called significant by both edgeR and NoisET, with noise models trained on biological replicates. For edgeR calls, the cutoffs were a false discovery rate-adjusted p below 0.01 and a log2 fold-change threshold of 1. PCA with hierarchical clustering of max-normalized trajectories of the 1000 most abundant clonotypes was used as exploratory dynamics analysis. Separately sequenced CD4+ and CD8+ repertoires were used to assign the CD4 or CD8 phenotype of responding clones. Using fastp trimming at Q25 and MiXCR clonotype assembly, TCRdb reanalyzed the public sequencing data and kept in-frame beta chains. Rows are unified per CDR3 protein, each entry keeping the most common DNA and genes. These V and J calls originate from TCRdb's pipeline instead of the authors' own analysis. Recorded for this sample are 270,000 or so distinct CDR3 sequences; about a sixth of them occurred a single time. The leading ten clones occupy 23% of the sample.

Specimen: PBMCs or a T cell subset sorted from them (not recorded which). This sequence originates from a man between 18 and 35 years old who had mild COVID-19 (a few samples of this study predate the infection). The sample titles of this study are shuffled in the database, so cell type and time point are left out; the donor was told from shared clones. The V and J segments used are TRBV5-1 and TRBJ2-6; TRBD1 might be the D gene, on 5 matching bases. The DNA is TGCGCCAGCAGCATGGACACCTCTGGGGCCAACGTCCTGACTTTC. This sequence encodes CASSMDTSGANVLTF.